The clone carrying this T cell receptor (beta chain) was observed at least ten times. As yet, its antigen is unknown. These data originate in a study of human T cells and chemical hapten exposure. As for the study in general: Weekly scalp doses of diphenylcyclopropenone were given to patients during the approximately 23-week study.

TCRdb analysed the RACE reads with MiXCR anew, one entry per CDR3 protein. The table has approximately 120,000 distinct CDR3 sequences, roughly a tenth seen once. The CDR3 totals 15 residues. Germline CDR1 is MGHRA and CDR2 is YSYEKL. V dropped 0 bases and J dropped 5 bases, with 11 bases sitting between them. Overall study findings and caveats: With DPC sensitization, TCRs exceeding 1 in 1000 frequency showed no change.

Time point noted: patch test 2, 6 weeks after DPC sensitization. Treatment denoted: therapeutic diphenylcyclopropenone sensitization with weekly scalp DPC. The genes are TRBV4-1 and TRBJ2-1; D gene uncertain. The sample in question was whole blood, obtained in connection with sensitization to the hapten diphenylcyclopropenone (DPC). The receptor was isolated from a middle-aged woman with alopecia areata. Some clones in this sample may be carry-over from other donors' samples. The CDR3: CASSQDFNWDNEQFF. DNA of the CDR3: TGCGCCAGCAGCCAAGATTTCAATTGGGACAATGAGCAGTTCTTC.